The rows below give T cell receptor beta chains drawn from one sample of a study of CD8+ T cells in alopecia areata. The repertoire was sequenced with immunoSEQ multiplex PCR; TCRdb's copy has only in-frame clones and lacks some. The profile shows 45,000 to 70,000 clones, about 96% of them singletons. Material: CD8+ T cells sorted from blood, obtained at week 0. The origin of the receptors is a human donor with alopecia areata. Both conserved end residues are part of each CDR3. A D gene is named only where the DNA matches it firmly. A row's size may be missing; if present it is once, few, many or a size class.

CDR3nt,CDR3aa,d_gene,j_gene,abundance,v_gene
TGTGCCAGCAGCGAGGGGGGGCGCACAGATACGCAGTATTTT,CASSEGGRTDTQYF,NA,TRBJ2-3,NA,TRBV6-4
TGCGCCAGCAGCTGGACAGGGGGTGCCAATCAGCCCCAGCATTTT,CASSWTGGANQPQHF,TRBD1,TRBJ1-5,NA,TRBV5-1
TGCGCCAGCAGCCAAGATTCGGCCAGTATAGAGACCCAGTACTTC,CASSQDSASIETQYF,NA,TRBJ2-5,NA,TRBV4-1
TGTGCCAGCAGTGCCGGCCCCTACGAGCAGTACTTC,CASSAGPYEQYF,NA,TRBJ2-7,NA,TRBV6-1
TGTGCCAGCAGTCGGTTGGACGAGCAGTACTTC,CASSRLDEQYF,NA,TRBJ2-7,NA,TRBV14
TGTGCCAGCAGTGAAGGCGGGTATTCACCCTATGGCTACACCTTC,CASSEGGYSPYGYTF,NA,TRBJ1-2,NA,TRBV6-1
TGTGCCAGCAGCTCCCAAGAGACCCAGTACTTC,CASSSQETQYF,NA,TRBJ2-5,NA,TRBV11-1
TGTGCCAGCAGTTACGGGGGGCGGGGCGAGCAGTACTTC,CASSYGGRGEQYF,NA,TRBJ2-7,NA,TRBV6-6
TGTGCCAGCAGCGCCGGTAGCGGGGTAGCCAAAAACATTCAGTACTTC,CASSAGSGVAKNIQYF,TRBD2,TRBJ2-4,once,TRBV9
TGTGCCAGCAGCTTCAGGGGCCACGAGCAGTACTTC,CASSFRGHEQYF,NA,TRBJ2-7,NA,TRBV7-9
TGTGCCAGCAGCTTATTGGCGGCAGAGCAAGAGACCCAGTACTTC,CASSLLAAEQETQYF,NA,TRBJ2-5,once,TRBV7-8
TGTGCCAGCAGCTACCTTTTGGGCGGGGAGCTGTTTTTT,CASSYLLGGELFF,NA,TRBJ2-2,once,TRBV11-3
TGTGCCAGCAGCTGGGGGGGAAACCAAGAGACCCAGTACTTC,CASSWGGNQETQYF,TRBD2,TRBJ2-5,NA,TRBV7-2
TGTGCCAGCAGCTTGGGCGCCGAGGGTGAGCAGTTCTTC,CASSLGAEGEQFF,NA,TRBJ2-1,NA,TRBV5-4
TGTGCCAGCAGCCTCTTTGCTAGCACAGATACGCAGTATTTT,CASSLFASTDTQYF,NA,TRBJ2-3,NA,TRBV7-2
TGCGCCAGCAGCCACGTTTCGGGGGCGGGTACCAACACCGGGGAGCTGTTTTTT,CASSHVSGAGTNTGELFF,NA,TRBJ2-2,NA,TRBV4-1
TGCGCCGGCAGCCAAGATCATTTTCCAGGGAAAGAGGGCTACACCTTC,CAGSQDHFPGKEGYTF,NA,TRBJ1-2,NA,TRBV4-3
TGCGCCAGCAGCAACCTAGCGGGGGGAGAGGAGACCCAGTACTTC,CASSNLAGGEETQYF,TRBD2,TRBJ2-5,NA,TRBV4-1
TGCGCCAGCAGCCAAGGGACAGGGAGATACGAGCAGTACTTC,CASSQGTGRYEQYF,TRBD1,TRBJ2-7,NA,TRBV4-3
TGTGCCAGCAGCCAAGTGGCGGGGGAGTCCTACGAGCAGTACTTC,CASSQVAGESYEQYF,TRBD2,TRBJ2-7,NA,TRBV4-2
TGTGCCAGCAGGAAGGGGAGGTACAATGAGCAGTTCTTC,CASRKGRYNEQFF,NA,TRBJ2-1,NA,TRBV6-1
TGTGCCAGCAGTTACTCGAGCGGCAATGAGCAGTTCTTC,CASSYSSGNEQFF,NA,TRBJ2-1,NA,TRBV6-6
TGCAGCGTTGGAGTCGGGACTAGCGGGGGGAACCAAGAGACCCAGTACTTC,CSVGVGTSGGNQETQYF,TRBD2,TRBJ2-5,NA,TRBV29-1
TGTGCCAGCAGAAATGGTGGATCCTACAATGAGCAGTTCTTC,CASRNGGSYNEQFF,NA,TRBJ2-1,NA,TRBV6-5
TGTGCCAGCAGTTTCGGGATAGCGAACACCGGGGAGCTGTTTTTT,CASSFGIANTGELFF,NA,TRBJ2-2,NA,TRBV27